One and the same sample provided the 10 T cell receptor beta chains below, sequenced in a study of blood T cell repertoires in COVID-19 (dated by TCRdb to 2019 to 2021). The library was prepared using the immunoSEQ multiplex PCR assay. As stored in TCRdb, this immuneACCESS dataset retains in-frame rearrangements with V and J assigned. A fraction of the clones does not appear; measured against another copy, unresolved V genes explain less than half of the discrepancy, and the remainder lacks a known reason. A total of some 150,000 clones appear in this sample, roughly four fifths of them only once. Of the sample, roughly 7.5% is held by the ten largest clones. The sequenced sample consisted of peripheral blood. The receptors derive from a man aged 35-49 years who had recovered from COVID-19.

The chain employs TRBV20-1 and TRBJ1-4; TRBD1 agrees at 7 bases. With 3 bases clipped from V and 3 bases from J, the junction kept 10 bases outside the gene matches. Germline CDR1 reads DFQATT; CDR2 reads SNEGSKA (reference sequence). This CDR3 is 16 amino acids long. The chain's CDR3 is CSASTTGVRANEKLFF. The CDR3 nucleotides read TGCAGTGCTAGTACAACAGGGGTGAGAGCTAATGAAAAACTGTTTTTT.

The V gene is TRBV2, the J gene TRBJ1-2; D call uncertain. The CDR3 sequence is 13 residues long. Trimming took 2 bases from V and 0 from J, leaving 4 bases between them. From germline, CDR1 is SNHLY and CDR2 FYNNEI. The CDR3 loop reads CASSERANYGYTF. The CDR3 region has the DNA TGTGCCAGCAGTGAAAGAGCTAACTATGGCTACACCTTC. Combining the CDR3 with reference TRBV2 and TRBJ1-2 gives the whole variable domain EPEVTQTPSHQVTQMGQEVILRCVPISNHLYFYWYRQILGQKVEFLVSFYNNEISEKSEIFDDQFSVERPDGSNFTLKIRSTKLEDSAMYFCASSERANYGYTFGSGTRLTVV.

This chain uses TRBV4-2 with TRBJ2-7, with TRBD2 matching 8 bases. The length of the CDR3 is 15 residues. Germline loops: CDR1 LGHNA, CDR2 YNFKEQ. V dropped 1 base and J dropped 7; count of bases not matched to a gene: 9. CDR3 DNA sequence: TGTGCCAGCAGCCAAGCACCCGGGAGGGCCTCTGAGCAGTACTTC. The encoded protein is CASSQAPGRASEQYF.

The rearrangement joins TRBV19 to TRBJ2-2, with 10 positions matching TRBD2. CDR3 size: 14 residues. The trim removed 5 bases at V and 7 bases at J, leaving 4 bases unmatched. Germline CDR1 LNHDA, CDR2 SQIVND (reference sequence). CDR3 residues: CASSSSGSIGELFF. CDR3 DNA: TGTGCCAGTAGTTCTAGCGGGAGCATCGGGGAGCTGTTTTTT.

This sequence joins TRBV6-2 or TRBV6-3 and TRBJ1-5; weak D call: TRBD1 (5 bases). The CDR3 consists of 18 residues. V was cut by 3 bases and J by 2 bases, with 20 bases left in between. The V gene's germline CDR1 is MNHEY and CDR2 SVGEGT. DNA for the CDR3: TGTGCCAGCAGTTATGATAAGGGAGGGGTGATAGGCAATCAGCCCCAGCATTTT. Residues: CASSYDKGGVIGNQPQHF.

The chain combines TRBV23-1 with TRBJ2-5; perhaps TRBD1 as D (6 bases). TRBV23-1 is designated an ORF whose function remains uncertain. V was trimmed by 4 bases and J by 9 bases, leaving 12 bases between them. CDR3 size: 12 residues. CDR3 region: CASSLRGYPQYF. In DNA form, the CDR3 reads TGCGCCAGCAGTCTTAGGGGGTATCCCCAGTACTTC.

The chain links TRBV18 to TRBJ2-3, with D unclear. The CDR3 spans 13 residues. The V and J ends lost 2 bases and 4 bases respectively, with 7 bases between them. The germline V gene has CDR1 KGHSH and CDR2 LQKENI. The CDR3 DNA sequence: TGTGCCAGCTCACCAATGGGCGCAGATACGCAGTATTTT. Its protein product is CASSPMGADTQYF. Full variable domain (outside the CDR3, taken from reference TRBV18 and TRBJ2-3): NAGVMQNPRHLVRRRGQEARLRCSPMKGHSHVYWYRQLPEEGLKFMVYLQKENIIDESGMPKERFSAEFPKEGPSILRIQQVVRGDSAAYFCASSPMGADTQYFGPGTRLTVL.

The chain combines TRBV3-1 (or the pseudogene TRBV3-2) with TRBJ1-3; D is ambiguous. The V end was cut by 0 bases, the J end by 5 bases, with 2 bases between. The CDR3 is 12 residues long. Per the germline V gene, CDR1 is LGHDT and CDR2 is YNNKEL (reference sequence). CDR3 coding DNA: TGTGCCAGCAGCCAAGATAGAAACACCATATATTTT. Translated: CASSQDRNTIYF.

The chain combines TRBV7-9 with TRBJ2-3, with D perhaps matching TRBD2 (7 bases). Trimming removed 7 bases from V and 1 base from J, with 15 bases in between. The CDR3 length is 15 residues. The V gene's germline CDR1 is SEHNR and CDR2 FQNEAQ (reference sequence). CDR3 coding DNA: TGTGCCAGCATCAGACTCGGGGGGCGCACAGATACGCAGTATTTT. Its translation: CASIRLGGRTDTQYF.

CDR3 protein: CASSPEVSPYEQYF. CDR3 nucleotides: TGTGCCAGCAGCCCCGAGGTGAGCCCCTACGAGCAGTACTTC. The V and J genes are TRBV13 and TRBJ2-7; unclear D gene. V lost 5 bases and J lost 2, with 13 bases in between. The CDR3 sequence is 14 residues long. Germline assignment: CDR1 PRHDT and CDR2 FYEKMQ (reference sequence).